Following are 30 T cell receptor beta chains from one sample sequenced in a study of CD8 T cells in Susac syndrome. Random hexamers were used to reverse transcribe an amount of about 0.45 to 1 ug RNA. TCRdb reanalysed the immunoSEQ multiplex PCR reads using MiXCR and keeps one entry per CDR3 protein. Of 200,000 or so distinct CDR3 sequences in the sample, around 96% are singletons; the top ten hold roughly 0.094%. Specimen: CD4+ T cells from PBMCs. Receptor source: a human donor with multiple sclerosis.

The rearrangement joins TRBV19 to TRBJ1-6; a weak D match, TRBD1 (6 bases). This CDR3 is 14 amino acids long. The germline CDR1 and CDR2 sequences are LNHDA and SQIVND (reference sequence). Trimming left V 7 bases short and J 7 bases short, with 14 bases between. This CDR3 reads CASTRGDTNSPLHF. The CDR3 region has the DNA TGTGCCAGTACCCGAGGGGACACGAATTCACCCCTCCACTTT.

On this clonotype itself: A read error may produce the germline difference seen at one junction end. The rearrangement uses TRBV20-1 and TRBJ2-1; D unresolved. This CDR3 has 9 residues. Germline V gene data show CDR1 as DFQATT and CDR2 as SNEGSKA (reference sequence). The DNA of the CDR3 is TGCAGTGCTGGTCGAAACATACTCTTC. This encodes CSAGRNILF.

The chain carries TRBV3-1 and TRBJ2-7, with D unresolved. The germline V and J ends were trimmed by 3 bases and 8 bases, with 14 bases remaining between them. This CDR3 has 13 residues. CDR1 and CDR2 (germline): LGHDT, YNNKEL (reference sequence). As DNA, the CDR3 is TGTGCCAGCAGCCATGGCCGTCCGGAGAAGCAGTACTTC. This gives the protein CASSHGRPEKQYF.

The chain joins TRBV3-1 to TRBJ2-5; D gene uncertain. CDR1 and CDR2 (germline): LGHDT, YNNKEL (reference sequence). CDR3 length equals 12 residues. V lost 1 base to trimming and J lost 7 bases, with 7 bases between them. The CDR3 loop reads CASSQGLGTQYF. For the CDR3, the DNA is TGTGCCAGCAGCCAAGGTTTGGGGACCCAGTACTTC.

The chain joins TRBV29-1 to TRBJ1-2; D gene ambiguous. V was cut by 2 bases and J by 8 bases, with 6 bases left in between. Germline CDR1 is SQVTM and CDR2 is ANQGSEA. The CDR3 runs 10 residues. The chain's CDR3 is CSVELIGYTF. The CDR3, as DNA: TGCAGCGTTGAATTGATCGGCTACACCTTC.

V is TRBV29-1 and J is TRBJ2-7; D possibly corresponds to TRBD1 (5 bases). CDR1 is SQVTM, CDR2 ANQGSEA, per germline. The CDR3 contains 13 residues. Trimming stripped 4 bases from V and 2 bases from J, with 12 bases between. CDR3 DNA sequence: TGCAGCGTTGTTGGCAGGGTCACCTACGAGCAGTACTTC. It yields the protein CSVVGRVTYEQYF.

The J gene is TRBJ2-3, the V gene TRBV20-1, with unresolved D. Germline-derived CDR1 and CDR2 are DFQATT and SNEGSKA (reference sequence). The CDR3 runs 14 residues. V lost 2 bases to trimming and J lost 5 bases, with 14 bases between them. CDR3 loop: CSARIWQQGDTQYF. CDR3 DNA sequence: TGCAGTGCTAGAATTTGGCAGCAAGGAGATACGCAGTATTTT.

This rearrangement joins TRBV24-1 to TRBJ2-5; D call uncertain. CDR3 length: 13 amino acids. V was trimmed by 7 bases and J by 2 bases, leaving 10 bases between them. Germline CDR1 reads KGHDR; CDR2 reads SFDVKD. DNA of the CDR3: TGTGCCACCAGGGGCAAGGATCAAGAGACCCAGTACTTC. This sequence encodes CATRGKDQETQYF.

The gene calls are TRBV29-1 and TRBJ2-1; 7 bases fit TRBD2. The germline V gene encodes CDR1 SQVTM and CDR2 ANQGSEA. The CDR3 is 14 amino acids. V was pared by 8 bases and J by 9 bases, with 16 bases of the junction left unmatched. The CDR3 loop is CSLHRGDGAGEQFF. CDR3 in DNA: TGCAGCCTCCACCGGGGGGACGGGGCTGGTGAGCAGTTCTTC.

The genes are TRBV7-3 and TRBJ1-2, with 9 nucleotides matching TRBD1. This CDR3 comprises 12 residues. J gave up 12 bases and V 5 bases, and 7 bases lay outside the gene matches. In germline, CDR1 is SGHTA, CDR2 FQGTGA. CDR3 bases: TGTGCCAGCAGCAACGGGGGACAGGGCCACACCTTC. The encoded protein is CASSNGGQGHTF.

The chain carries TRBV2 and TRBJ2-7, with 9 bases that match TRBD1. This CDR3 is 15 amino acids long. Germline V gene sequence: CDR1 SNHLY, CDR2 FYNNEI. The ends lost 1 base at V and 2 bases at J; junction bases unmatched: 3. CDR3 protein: CASSEGTGDTYEQYF. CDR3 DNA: TGTGCCAGCAGTGAAGGGACAGGGGATACCTACGAGCAGTACTTC.

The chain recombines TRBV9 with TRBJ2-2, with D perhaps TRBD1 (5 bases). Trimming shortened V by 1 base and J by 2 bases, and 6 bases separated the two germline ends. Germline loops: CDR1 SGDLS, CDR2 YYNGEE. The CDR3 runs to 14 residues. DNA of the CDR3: TGTGCCAGCAGCGTAACAGGTAACACCGGGGAGCTGTTTTTT. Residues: CASSVTGNTGELFF.

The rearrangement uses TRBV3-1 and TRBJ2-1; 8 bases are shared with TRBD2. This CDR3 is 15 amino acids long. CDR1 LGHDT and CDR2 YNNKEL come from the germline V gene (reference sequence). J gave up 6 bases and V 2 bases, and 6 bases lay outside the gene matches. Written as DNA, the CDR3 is TGTGCCAGCAGCCAAATCTCCGGGACTAGCAATGAGCAGTTCTTC. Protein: CASSQISGTSNEQFF.

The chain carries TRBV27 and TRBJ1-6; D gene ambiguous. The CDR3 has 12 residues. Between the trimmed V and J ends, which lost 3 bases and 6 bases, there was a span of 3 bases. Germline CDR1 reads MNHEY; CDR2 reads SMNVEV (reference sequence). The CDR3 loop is CASSFRNSPLHF. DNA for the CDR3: TGTGCCAGCAGTTTTCGTAATTCACCCCTCCACTTT.

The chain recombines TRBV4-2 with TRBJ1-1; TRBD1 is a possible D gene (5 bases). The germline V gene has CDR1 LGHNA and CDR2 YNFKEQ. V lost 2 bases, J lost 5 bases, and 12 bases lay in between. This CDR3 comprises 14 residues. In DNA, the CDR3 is TGTGCCAGCAGCCAAATATCGGGGCGGACTGAAGCTTTCTTT. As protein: CASSQISGRTEAFF.

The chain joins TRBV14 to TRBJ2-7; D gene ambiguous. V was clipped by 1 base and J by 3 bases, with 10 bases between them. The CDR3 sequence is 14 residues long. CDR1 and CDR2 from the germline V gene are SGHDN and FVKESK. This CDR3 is CASSQAGRLYEQYF. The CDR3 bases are TGTGCCAGCAGCCAAGCAGGACGACTCTACGAGCAGTACTTC. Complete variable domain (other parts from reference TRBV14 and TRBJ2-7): EAGVTQFPSHSVIEKGQTVTLRCDPISGHDNLYWYRRVMGKEIKFLLHFVKESKQDESGMPNNRFLAERTGGTYSTLKVQPAELEDSGVYFCASSQAGRLYEQYFGPGTRLTVT.

CDR3 sequence: CATSTTSGTALTVTF. Written as DNA, the CDR3 is TGTGCCACCAGCACCACCTCAGGGACAGCTCTTACCGTGACCTTC. This chain uses TRBV15 with TRBJ1-2, with TRBD1 identical over 7 bases. The CDR3 is 15 amino acids. J lost 14 bases, V lost 4 bases, and 19 bases had no gene match. Germline V gene lookup returns CDR1 LNHNV and CDR2 YYDKDF (reference sequence). The full variable domain, with the rest looked up from reference TRBV15 and TRBJ1-2, is DAMVIQNPRYQVTQFGKPVTLSCSQTLNHNVMYWYQQKSSQAPKLLFHYYDKDFNNEADTPDNFQSRRPNTSFCFLDIRSPGLGDTAMYLCATSTTSGTALTVTFGSGTRLTVV.

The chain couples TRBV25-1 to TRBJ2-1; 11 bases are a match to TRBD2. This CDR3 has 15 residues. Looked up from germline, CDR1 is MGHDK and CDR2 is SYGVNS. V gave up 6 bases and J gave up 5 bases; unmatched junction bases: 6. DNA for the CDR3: TGTGCCAGCAGCGGCCTAGCGGGGGGTGACAATGAGCAGTTCTTC. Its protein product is CASSGLAGGDNEQFF.

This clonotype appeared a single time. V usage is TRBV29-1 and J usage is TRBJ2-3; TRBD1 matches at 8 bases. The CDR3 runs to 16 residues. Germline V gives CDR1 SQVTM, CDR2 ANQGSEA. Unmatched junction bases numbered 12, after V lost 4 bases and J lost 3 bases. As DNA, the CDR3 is TGCAGCGTTGTCTACAGGGGGAGTAGACGGACAGATACGCAGTATTTT. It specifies CSVVYRGSRRTDTQYF.

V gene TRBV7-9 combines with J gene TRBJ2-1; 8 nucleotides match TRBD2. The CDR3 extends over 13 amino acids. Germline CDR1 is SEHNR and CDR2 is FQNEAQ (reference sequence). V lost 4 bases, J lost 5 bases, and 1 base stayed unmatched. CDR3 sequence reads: CASSWTSNNEQFF. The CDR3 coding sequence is TGTGCCAGCAGCTGGACTAGCAACAATGAGCAGTTCTTC.

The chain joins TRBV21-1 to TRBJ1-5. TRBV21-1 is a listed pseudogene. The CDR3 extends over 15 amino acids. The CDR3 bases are TGTGCCAGCAGCGCAGAGCCTAGGCCAAATCAGCCCCAGCATTTT. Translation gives CASSAEPRPNQPQHF.

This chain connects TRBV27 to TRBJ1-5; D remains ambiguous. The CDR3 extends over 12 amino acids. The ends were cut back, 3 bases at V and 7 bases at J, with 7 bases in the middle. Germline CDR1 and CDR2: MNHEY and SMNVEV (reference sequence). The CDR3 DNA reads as TGTGCCAGCAGTTTCCCGGGCCAGCCCCAGCATTTT. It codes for CASSFPGQPQHF.

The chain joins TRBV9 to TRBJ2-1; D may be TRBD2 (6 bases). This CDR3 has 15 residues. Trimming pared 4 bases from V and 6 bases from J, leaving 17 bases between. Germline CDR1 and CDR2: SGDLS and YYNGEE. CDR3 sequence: CASSSQPGTPNEQFF. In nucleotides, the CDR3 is TGTGCCAGCAGCTCCCAACCCGGGACTCCCAATGAGCAGTTCTTC.

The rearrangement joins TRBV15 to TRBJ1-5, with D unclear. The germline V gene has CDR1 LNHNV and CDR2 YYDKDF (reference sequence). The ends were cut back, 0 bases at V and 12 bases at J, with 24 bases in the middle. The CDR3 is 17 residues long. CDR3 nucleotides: TGTGCCACCAGCAGAGATTTTGCCGGCGGCGGCGCGGAGGGCCAGCATTTT. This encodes CATSRDFAGGGAEGQHF. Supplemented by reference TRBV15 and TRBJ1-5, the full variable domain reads DAMVIQNPRYQVTQFGKPVTLSCSQTLNHNVMYWYQQKSSQAPKLLFHYYDKDFNNEADTPDNFQSRRPNTSFCFLDIRSPGLGDTAMYLCATSRDFAGGGAEGQHFGDGTRLSIL.

The CDR3 is CASSPGVGEQFF. CDR3 coding DNA: TGTGCCAGCAGCCCTGGAGTGGGTGAGCAGTTCTTC. This chain links TRBV9 with TRBJ2-1; D not resolved. Trimming took off 4 bases at V and 9 bases at J, with 11 bases between the two ends. CDR3 length: 12 residues. Germline CDR1 is SGDLS and CDR2 is YYNGEE.

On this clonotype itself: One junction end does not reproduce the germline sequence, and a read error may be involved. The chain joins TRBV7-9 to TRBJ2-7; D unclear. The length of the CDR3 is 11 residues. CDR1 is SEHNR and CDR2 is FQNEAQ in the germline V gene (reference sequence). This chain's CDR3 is CASSLLDPQHF. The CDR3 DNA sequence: TGTGCCAGCAGCTTATTAGACCCCCAGCACTTC.

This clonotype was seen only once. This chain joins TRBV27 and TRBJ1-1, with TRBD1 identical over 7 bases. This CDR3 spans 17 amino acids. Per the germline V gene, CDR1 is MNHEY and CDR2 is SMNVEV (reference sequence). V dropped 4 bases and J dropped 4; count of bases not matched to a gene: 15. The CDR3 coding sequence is TGTGCCAGCAGTTCACCGACAGGGACCCCAGGGAGCACTGAAGCTTTCTTT. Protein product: CASSSPTGTPGSTEAFF.

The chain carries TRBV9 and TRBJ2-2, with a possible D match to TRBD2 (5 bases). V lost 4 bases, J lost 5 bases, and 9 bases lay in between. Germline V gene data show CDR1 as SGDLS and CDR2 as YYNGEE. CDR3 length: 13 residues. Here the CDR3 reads CASSRGFTGELFF. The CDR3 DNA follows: TGTGCCAGCAGCCGGGGTTTTACCGGGGAGCTGTTTTTT. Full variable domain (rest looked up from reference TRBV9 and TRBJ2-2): DSGVTQTPKHLITATGQRVTLRCSPRSGDLSVYWYQQSLDQGLQFLIQYYNGEERAKGNILERFSAQQFPDLHSELNLSSLELGDSALYFCASSRGFTGELFFGEGSRLTVL.

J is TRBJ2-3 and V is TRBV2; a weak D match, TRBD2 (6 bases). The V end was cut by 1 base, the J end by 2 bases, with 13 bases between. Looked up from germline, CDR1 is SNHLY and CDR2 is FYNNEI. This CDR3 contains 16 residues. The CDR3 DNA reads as TGTGCCAGCAGTGAAGGGCGGGGTGCTCACACAGATACGCAGTATTTT. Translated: CASSEGRGAHTDTQYF.

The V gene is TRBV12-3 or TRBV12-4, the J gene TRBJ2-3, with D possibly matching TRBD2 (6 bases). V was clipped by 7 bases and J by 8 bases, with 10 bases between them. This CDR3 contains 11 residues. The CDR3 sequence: CASTQTSTQYF. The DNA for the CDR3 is TGTGCCAGCACCCAGACTAGTACGCAGTATTTT.